This section outlines one TCR beta chain sequence together with its context. Its antigen is unidentified. Since the CDR3 does not end with the conserved phenylalanine or tryptophan, this likely comes from a read error. Because the CDR3's place on the DNA is in doubt, the DNA is left out and the CDR3 is given as listed by TCRdb. The data were obtained in a study of breast tumors, draining lymph nodes, adjacent tissues. General observations from the study: Luminal-like breast cancer showed significantly greater tumor-nontumor repertoire similarity than basal-like breast cancer did. The lymph node origin of tumor T cells was framed as consistent with a hypothesis, not demonstrated. Data fit most tumor T cells coming from lymph node, expanding in tumor. Tumor repertoires ranked between lymph nodes and nontumor tissue in diversity, with V and J gene preferences.

TCRdb called the multiplex PCR reads again in MiXCR, with one record for every CDR3 protein. The repertoire holds about 7,600 distinct CDR3 sequences, with around 70% as singletons. Germline V gene sequence: CDR1 MNHNS, CDR2 SASEGT. The CDR3 has 12 residues if both end residues are counted. The sample consisted of tumor-adjacent breast tissue. The chain joins TRBV6-1 to TRBJ2-7; the table's D call, TRBD1, has no DNA check behind it. The receptor comes from a female donor with breast cancer. Some clones in this sample may be carry-over from other donors' samples. This CDR3 is CASSRMGQGAQP.